This TCR beta chain was sequenced in a study of cytomegalovirus exposure and HLA in healthy donors. Overall study results and limits: Through in vitro validation, a few CMV-associated chains were shown to be specific for CMV antigens. The study flagged roughly 150 TCR beta chains as cytomegalovirus-associated. Reported results showed that the classifier diagnosed cytomegalovirus status with high specificity and sensitivity. Despite most TCR sequences being rare, some public TCRs occurred in many donors.

V trimming: 4 bases; J trimming: 7 bases; junction bases outside the gene matches: 9. Germline CDR1 is MNHEY and CDR2 is SVGAGI. The CDR3 has 14 amino acids. Sequencing used immunoSEQ multiplex PCR; TCRdb keeps in-frame clones, though not all of them. Of some 140,000 clones in the sample, approximately 84% were seen once. Remarks on this clone: Antigen unknown.

The TCR originated in a woman aged 25 to 39 in good health and CMV-seronegative. Input material: PBMCs. The chain uses TRBV6-5 and TRBJ1-2; 7 bases align to TRBD1. The CDR3 nucleotides read TGTGCCAGCAGTTCAGAGACAGGGCTGGCTGGCTACACCTTC. This translates into CASSSETGLAGYTF.